This TCR beta chain was recorded in a study of blood T cell repertoires in COVID-19. The overall study: Sources were T cells, B-cell-depleted T cells, or PBMCs; the material itself was cDNA or gDNA.

Data came from immunoSEQ multiplex PCR; TCRdb stores just in-frame clones and leaves some out. The data contain 150,000 to 200,000 clones, 65% to 90% of them singletons. Trimming removed 3 bases from V and 1 base from J; junction bases left unmatched: 4. This CDR3 spans 15 amino acids. Germline CDR1 and CDR2: MGHRA and YSYEKL. The genes are TRBV4-1 and TRBJ1-1; 8 positions match TRBD1. The TCR sequence derives from a woman aged 55-70 years with acute COVID-19. Sequencing was performed on PBMCs or T cells enriched from blood (not recorded which). The CDR3 here is CASSQLDRENTEAFF. The CDR3 DNA is TGCGCCAGCAGCCAGCTGGACAGGGAGAACACTGAAGCTTTCTTT.